This is a list of T cell receptor beta chains from one sample in a study of CXCR3-negative and CXCR3-positive naive CD8 T cells. Reanalyzing the 5' RACE reads, TCRdb keeps one entry per CDR3 protein, without DNA. The record lists about 63,000 distinct CDR3 sequences, of which the ten most abundant hold 4.8%. Input material: naive CXCR3+ CD8+ T cells from blood. These TCRs come from a human donor in good health. Some clones in this sample may be carry-over from other donors' samples. Each CDR3 is given with its conserved first and last residue.

j_gene | v_gene | CDR3aa
TRBJ2-1 | TRBV12-5 | CASGDGTESNEQFF
TRBJ1-5 | TRBV12-3/TRBV12-4 | CASRVTGEGNQPQHF
TRBJ2-1 | TRBV20-1 | CSARLAGDYNEQFF
TRBJ2-7 | TRBV18 | CASSTGRGAYEQYF
TRBJ1-2 | TRBV7-9 | CASSPSTGELGYGYTF
TRBJ1-1 | TRBV30 | CASTGAWNTEAFF
TRBJ2-7 | TRBV30 | CAWMTATYEQYF
TRBJ2-2 | TRBV19 | CASSLPRTEFTGELFF
TRBJ2-1 | TRBV12-3/TRBV12-4 | CASRGQGNEQFF
TRBJ1-1 | TRBV5-4 | CASSPGPSNTEAFF
TRBJ2-7 | TRBV29-1 | CSVSAGQGYEQYF
TRBJ1-1 | TRBV29-1 | CSAQGNIRGTEAFF
TRBJ1-5 | TRBV20-1 | CSARDRDTAFVSNQPQHF
TRBJ2-7 | TRBV29-1 | CSAFGDEETYEQYF
TRBJ2-7 | TRBV29-1 | CSVEAGESYEQYF
TRBJ2-1 | TRBV20-1 | CSARDGDGLAKYNEQFF
TRBJ2-1 | TRBV29-1 | CSVRWTEIYNEQFF
TRBJ2-7 | TRBV7-8 | CASSLVTGGPTYEQYF
TRBJ1-2 | TRBV4-3 | CASSQDRGAGYGYTF